This TCR beta chain was retrieved from a study of shared clonotypes between healthy human individuals. The CDR3 extends over 13 amino acids. V lost 2 bases to trimming and J lost 7 bases, with 8 bases between them. Germline V gene sequence: CDR1 LNHNV, CDR2 YYDKDF (reference sequence). This table comes from immunoSEQ multiplex PCR, and its TCRdb copy is limited to in-frame clones, with some not included. The sample has approximately 740,000 clones, around 72% seen once. This clone was recorded a few times. From CD4+ cells came CD45RA+ naive and CD45RA-negative memory subsets. The chain couples TRBV15 to TRBJ1-4; tentative D call: TRBD1 (6 bases). This TCR derives from a woman aged 25 to 39 in good health. The sequenced sample consisted of memory CD4+ T cells sorted from blood. Subset in this sample: CD45RA-negative fraction. The CDR3 protein is CATSRRQAEKLFF. In DNA form, the CDR3 reads TGTGCCACCAGCAGAAGACAGGCTGAAAAACTGTTTTTT.